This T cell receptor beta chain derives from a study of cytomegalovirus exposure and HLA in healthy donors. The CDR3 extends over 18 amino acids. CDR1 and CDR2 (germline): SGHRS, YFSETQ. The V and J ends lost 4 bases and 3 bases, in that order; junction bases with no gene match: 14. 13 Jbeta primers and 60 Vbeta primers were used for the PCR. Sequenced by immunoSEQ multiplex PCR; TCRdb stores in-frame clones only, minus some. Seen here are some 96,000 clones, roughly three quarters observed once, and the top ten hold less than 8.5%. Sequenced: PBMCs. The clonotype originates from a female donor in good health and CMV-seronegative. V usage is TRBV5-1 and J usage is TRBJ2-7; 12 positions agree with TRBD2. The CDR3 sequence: CASSLWGTSGLEFYEQYF. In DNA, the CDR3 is TGCGCCAGCAGCCTATGGGGGACTAGCGGGCTGGAATTCTACGAGCAGTACTTC.